The following is a T cell receptor (beta chain) sequence with its context. The source of the sample is a study of blood T cell repertoires in COVID-19. The wider study: Whether acute or convalescent, the COVID-19 samples came from the United States, Italy and Spain. The analysed material was cDNA or gDNA that came from T cells, B-cell-depleted T cells, or PBMCs.

As processed by the authors: Reference gene primer amplification in the assay estimated nucleated cell counts. TCRdb keeps only in-frame clones here, not all; method: immunoSEQ multiplex PCR. That table gives V, J and clone size, and the DNA gave D and trimming. The sample comprises some 170,000 clones, roughly 80% of which are singletons, and about 19% rests with the top ten. What was sequenced was peripheral blood. This clonotype was obtained from a woman older than 75 with acute or convalescent COVID-19.

CDR3 sequence (DNA): TGTGCCAGCAGCTGGACAGGGGCTGGAAACACCATATATTTT. Encoded protein: CASSWTGAGNTIYF. The rearrangement uses TRBV5-4 and TRBJ1-3, with 9 positions matching TRBD1. With V trimmed by 3 bases and J by 2 bases, 0 bases remained unmatched. Per the germline V gene, CDR1 is SGHNT and CDR2 is YYREEE (reference sequence). This CDR3 is built from 14 residues.